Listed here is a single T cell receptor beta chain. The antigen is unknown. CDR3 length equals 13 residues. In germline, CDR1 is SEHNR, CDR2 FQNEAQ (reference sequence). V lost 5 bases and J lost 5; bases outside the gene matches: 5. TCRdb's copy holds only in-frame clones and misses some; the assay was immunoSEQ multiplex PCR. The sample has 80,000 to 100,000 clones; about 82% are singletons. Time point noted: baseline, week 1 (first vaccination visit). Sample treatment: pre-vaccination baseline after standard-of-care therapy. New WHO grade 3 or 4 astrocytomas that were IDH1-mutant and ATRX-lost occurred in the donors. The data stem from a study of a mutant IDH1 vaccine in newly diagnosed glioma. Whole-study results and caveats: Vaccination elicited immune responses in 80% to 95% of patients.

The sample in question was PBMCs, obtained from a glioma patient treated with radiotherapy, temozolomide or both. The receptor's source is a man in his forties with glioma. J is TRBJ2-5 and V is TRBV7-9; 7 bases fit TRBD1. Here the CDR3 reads CASSRTGVETQYF. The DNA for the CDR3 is TGTGCCAGCAGCCGTACAGGGGTGGAGACCCAGTACTTC.